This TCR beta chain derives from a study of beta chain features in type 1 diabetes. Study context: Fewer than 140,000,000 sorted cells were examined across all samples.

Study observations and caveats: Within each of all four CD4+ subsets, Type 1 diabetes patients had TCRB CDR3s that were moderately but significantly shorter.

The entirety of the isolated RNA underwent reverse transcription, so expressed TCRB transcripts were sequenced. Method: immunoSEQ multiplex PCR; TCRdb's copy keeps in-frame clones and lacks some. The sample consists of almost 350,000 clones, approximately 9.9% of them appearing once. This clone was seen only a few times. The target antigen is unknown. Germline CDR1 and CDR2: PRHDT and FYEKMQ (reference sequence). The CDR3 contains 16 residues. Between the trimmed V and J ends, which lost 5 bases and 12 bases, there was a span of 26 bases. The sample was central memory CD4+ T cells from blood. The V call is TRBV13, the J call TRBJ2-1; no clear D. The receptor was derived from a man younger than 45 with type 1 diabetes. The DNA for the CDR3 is TGTGCCAGCAGCCCACCCGACGGATCCCCCACAATGGCGCAGTTCTTC. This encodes CASSPPDGSPTMAQFF. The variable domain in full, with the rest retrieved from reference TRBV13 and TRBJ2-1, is AAGVIQSPRHLIKEKRETATLKCYPIPRHDTVYWYQQGPGQDPQFLISFYEKMQSDKGSIPDRFSAQQFSDYHSELNMSSLELGDSALYFCASSPPDGSPTMAQFFGPGTRLTVL.